The TCR beta chain under discussion was sequenced for a study of blood T cell repertoires in COVID-19. Germline lookup yields CDR1 MNHEY and CDR2 SMNVEV (reference sequence). The V and J ends lost 3 bases and 5 bases, in that order; junction bases with no gene match: 5. The CDR3 has 14 residues. Clones were read by immunoSEQ multiplex PCR, and TCRdb kept only the in-frame ones, dropping some. The profile shows roughly 82,000 clones, around four fifths of them singletons. A few counts support this clone. This TCR was sampled from a woman aged 60 to 75 with acute or convalescent COVID-19. The sample taken for sequencing was peripheral blood. The chain couples TRBV27 to TRBJ1-2; 8 bases are shared with TRBD1. DNA of the CDR3: TGTGCCAGCAGTTTGGACAGGGCGGGGTATGGCTACACCTTC. Translating it yields CASSLDRAGYGYTF.